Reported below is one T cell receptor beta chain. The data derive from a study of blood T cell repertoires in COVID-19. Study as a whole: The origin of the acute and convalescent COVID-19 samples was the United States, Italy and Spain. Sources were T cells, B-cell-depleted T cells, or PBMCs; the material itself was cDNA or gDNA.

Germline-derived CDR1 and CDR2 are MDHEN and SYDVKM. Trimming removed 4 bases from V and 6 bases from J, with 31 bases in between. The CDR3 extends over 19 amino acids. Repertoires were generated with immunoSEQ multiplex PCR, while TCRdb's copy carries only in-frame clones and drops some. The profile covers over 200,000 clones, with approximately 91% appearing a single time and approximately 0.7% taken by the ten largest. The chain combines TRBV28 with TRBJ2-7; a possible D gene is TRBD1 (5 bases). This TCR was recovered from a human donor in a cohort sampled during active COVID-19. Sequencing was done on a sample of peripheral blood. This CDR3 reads CASSSSAFSLTEDSFEQYF. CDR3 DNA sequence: TGTGCCAGCAGTTCCTCGGCATTCTCCTTGACAGAGGATTCTTTCGAGCAGTACTTC.